The rows below give T cell receptor beta chains drawn from one sample of a study of shared clonotypes between healthy human individuals. Repertoires were generated with immunoSEQ multiplex PCR, while TCRdb's copy carries only in-frame clones and drops some. The sample gives about 1.5 million clones, under 99% of which show up once; around 0.45% is in the top ten. Source material: naive CD4+ T cells sorted from blood. The receptor source for this set is a man aged 25 to 45 in good health. Each CDR3 is given with its conserved first and last residue. D genes are given only for firm matches. Only some rows state a clone size, as once, few, many or a class for expanded clones.

clone size	V gene	D gene	J gene	CDR3 DNA	CDR3 protein
.	TRBV18	.	TRBJ2-4	TGTGCCAGCTCACCACGTCCGGGTATGATAGCCAAAAACATTCAGTACTTC	CASSPRPGMIAKNIQYF
once	TRBV5-4	.	TRBJ2-7	TGTGCCAGCAGCACACCTACCGGGAGCTCCTACGAGCAGTACTTC	CASSTPTGSSYEQYF
.	TRBV15	.	TRBJ1-4	TGTGCCACCAGCAGAGATGGGGGGTTATCTAATGAAAAACTGTTTTTT	CATSRDGGLSNEKLFF
.	TRBV18	.	TRBJ2-1	TGTGCCAGCTCACCGGCGTCGGTCCGGTTTTTCGATGAGCAGTTCTTC	CASSPASVRFFDEQFF
.	TRBV5-1	TRBD1	TRBJ1-4	TGCGCCAGCAGCTTGGGACAGGGGGTACATGAAAAACTGTTTTTT	CASSLGQGVHEKLFF
.	TRBV28	.	TRBJ2-1	TGTGCCAGCAATAAAATCGGGAACTCCTACAATGAGCAGTTCTTC	CASNKIGNSYNEQFF
once	TRBV5-1	TRBD2	TRBJ2-7	TGCGCCAGCAGCTCGGAAACTAGCGGGAGGGGCCACGAGCAGTACTTC	CASSSETSGRGHEQYF
.	TRBV7-2	TRBD2	TRBJ2-7	TGTGCCAGCAGCTTAAAGGAGGCTAGCGGGAGTTTTTACGAGCAGTACTTC	CASSLKEASGSFYEQYF
.	TRBV14	.	TRBJ2-3	TGTGCCAGCAGCCAAGTTGGTGGGGTTGTAAATACGCAGTATTTT	CASSQVGGVVNTQYF
.	TRBV7-9	.	TRBJ1-5	TGTGCCAGCAGCTTAGCCCCGGGGGACAATCAGCCCCAGCATTTT	CASSLAPGDNQPQHF
once	TRBV18	TRBD2	TRBJ2-7	TGTGCCAGCTCACCGTTGCCTAGCGGGAGTTCCTCCCCCTACGAGCAGTACTTC	CASSPLPSGSSSPYEQYF
.	TRBV5-4	TRBD1	TRBJ2-5	TGTGCCAGCAGGGACAGGGGGCGGAGGTACGAGACCCAGTACTTC	CASRDRGRRYETQYF
once	TRBV5-1	TRBD1	TRBJ1-4	TGCGCCAGCAGCCCGCTAACAGGGGGGAGTGAAAAACTGTTTTTT	CASSPLTGGSEKLFF
.	TRBV14	TRBD2	TRBJ2-7	TGTGCCAGCAGCAGCGAGCGGGAGTTTGGCGAGCAGTACTTC	CASSSEREFGEQYF
.	TRBV5-6	TRBD1	TRBJ2-7	TGTGCCAGCAGCCTGGGACAGGCCGCCTACGAGCAGTACTTC	CASSLGQAAYEQYF
.	TRBV28	.	TRBJ1-1	TGTGCCAGCAGTTTGGCCAAGGGGAGGAAGGTTGAAGCTTTCTTT	CASSLAKGRKVEAFF
.	TRBV11-1	.	TRBJ1-1	TGTGCCAGCAGCCCCCGGGACAACAGTAACGCGAACACTGAAGCTTTCTTT	CASSPRDNSNANTEAFF
.	TRBV11-2	TRBD2	TRBJ2-2	TGTGCCAGCAGCTCCGGACTAGCGGGAGGAATCGGGGAGCTGTTTTTT	CASSSGLAGGIGELFF
.	TRBV6-5	TRBD2	TRBJ2-3	TGTGCCAGCAGTTACTCGGCGGGAGGGAACACAGATACGCAGTATTTT	CASSYSAGGNTDTQYF
.	TRBV5-4	.	TRBJ2-4	TGTGCCAGCAGCTTGGCCAAGGAAGCCAAAAACATTCAGTACTTC	CASSLAKEAKNIQYF
.	TRBV7-2	TRBD1	TRBJ2-7	TGTGCCAGCAGCTTAAGTGGGATGCGAGACAGGGGGCGCGGGCAGTACTTC	CASSLSGMRDRGRGQYF
.	TRBV7-6	TRBD2	TRBJ2-1	TGTGCCAGCAGCCCCCTGGGGGGGACTCGAGACAATGAGCAGTTCTTC	CASSPLGGTRDNEQFF
.	TRBV10-3	.	TRBJ2-1	TGTGCCATCAGTGAGTTCTACAATGAGCAGTTCTTC	CAISEFYNEQFF
.	TRBV15	.	TRBJ1-4	TGTGCCACCAGCCACCGAATGGGAATTTTGACTGAAAAACTGTTTTTT	CATSHRMGILTEKLFF
.	TRBV10-3	.	TRBJ1-1	TGTGCCATCAAGGCCAGCCTGAACACTGAAGCTTTCTTT	CAIKASLNTEAFF
.	TRBV28	TRBD1	TRBJ2-1	TGTGCCAGCAGTACTAACAGGGGCTTACAGTTCTTC	CASSTNRGLQFF
.	TRBV7-2	.	TRBJ2-1	TGTGCCAGCAGCCGATTTTGGGGCTCCCAGGATGCTTTCAATGAGCAGTTCTTC	CASSRFWGSQDAFNEQFF
once	TRBV28	.	TRBJ2-7	TGTGCCAGCAGCCCTGGGACATCGGCCTACGAGCAGTACTTC	CASSPGTSAYEQYF
.	TRBV9	TRBD2	TRBJ2-7	TGTGCCAGCAGCGTCGAAGCGGGAGACTCCTACGAGCAGTACTTC	CASSVEAGDSYEQYF
.	TRBV5-4	.	TRBJ2-1	TGTGCCAGCAGCTTCCTGGCTAGCGCCCACAATGAGCAGTTCTTC	CASSFLASAHNEQFF
.	TRBV19	.	TRBJ1-5	TGTGCCAGTAGTCTGGGACCAAACCCCAATCAGCCCCAGCATTTT	CASSLGPNPNQPQHF
.	TRBV18	.	TRBJ1-4	TGTGCCAGCTCACCACTCAGGATCCAACGGGAAAAACTGTTTTTT	CASSPLRIQREKLFF
.	TRBV29-1	.	TRBJ2-1	TGCAGCGTTGATGGTGTCCTGAGCTCCTACAATGAGCAGTTCTTC	CSVDGVLSSYNEQFF
.	TRBV5-1	TRBD1	TRBJ1-1	TGCGCCAGCAGCACGGGGACAGGGCTATGGAACACTGAAGCTTTCTTT	CASSTGTGLWNTEAFF
.	TRBV28	.	TRBJ2-7	TGTGCCAGCAGTTTTCGTGCTGGCTGGCGGGCTCCATTTGAGAAATACGAGCAGTACTTC	CASSFRAGWRAPFEKYEQYF
.	TRBV29-1	.	TRBJ2-7	TGCAGCGCCACCTTTGGGCTAAACCGATTCCCTTTAAGCTCCTACGAGCAGTACTTC	CSATFGLNRFPLSSYEQYF
.	TRBV29-1	TRBD2	TRBJ2-3	TGCAGCGTTGGTCGACTAGCGGTAGAGGGGGATACGCAGTATTTT	CSVGRLAVEGDTQYF
.	TRBV6-1	.	TRBJ2-1	TGTGCCAGCAGTGACTACATCCGGGACATACGCAATGAGCAGTTCTTC	CASSDYIRDIRNEQFF
.	TRBV7-2	.	TRBJ1-5	TGTGCCAGCAGCTTAGTGCCGAATCAGCCCCAGCATTTT	CASSLVPNQPQHF
.	TRBV19	.	TRBJ1-2	TGTGCCAGTACCCTAATCGGGGCTTCTGGCTACACCTTC	CASTLIGASGYTF
.	TRBV18	.	TRBJ2-7	TGTGCCAGCTCACCACAGATTTTGTCAGCCGACGAGCAGTACTTC	CASSPQILSADEQYF
.	TRBV2	TRBD2	TRBJ2-1	TGTGCCAGCGGGACGGGACTACATGAGCAGTTCTTC	CASGTGLHEQFF
.	TRBV27	TRBD1	TRBJ2-3	TGTGCCAGCCGGACCGGGACAGGGTACACAGATACGCAGTATTTT	CASRTGTGYTDTQYF
.	TRBV18	TRBD2	TRBJ2-2	TGTGCCAGCTCCGGACTAGCGCCCGGGGAGCTGTTTTTT	CASSGLAPGELFF
.	TRBV19	.	TRBJ2-1	TGTGCCAGTAGTCCGATTGGGCGGGACTACAATGAGCAGTTCTTC	CASSPIGRDYNEQFF
.	TRBV5-1	TRBD2	TRBJ2-1	TGCGCCAGCAGCGATACTGGCGGGAGCCATGAGCAGTTCTTC	CASSDTGGSHEQFF
.	TRBV29-1	.	TRBJ1-1	TGCAGCGTTGCCCCTCAAGGGCCTGAAGCTTTCTTT	CSVAPQGPEAFF
.	TRBV6-5	.	TRBJ2-7	TGTGCCAGCAGGCCGGGACCCCAGCTCTACGAGCAGTACTTC	CASRPGPQLYEQYF
.	TRBV7-6	TRBD2	TRBJ2-7	TGTGCCAGCAGCTTTGGAGCGGGAGGGACTCAGTCGGAGCAGTACTTC	CASSFGAGGTQSEQYF
.	TRBV28	.	TRBJ2-5	TGTGCCAGCAGTCGAAAGACCCAGTACTTC	CASSRKTQYF